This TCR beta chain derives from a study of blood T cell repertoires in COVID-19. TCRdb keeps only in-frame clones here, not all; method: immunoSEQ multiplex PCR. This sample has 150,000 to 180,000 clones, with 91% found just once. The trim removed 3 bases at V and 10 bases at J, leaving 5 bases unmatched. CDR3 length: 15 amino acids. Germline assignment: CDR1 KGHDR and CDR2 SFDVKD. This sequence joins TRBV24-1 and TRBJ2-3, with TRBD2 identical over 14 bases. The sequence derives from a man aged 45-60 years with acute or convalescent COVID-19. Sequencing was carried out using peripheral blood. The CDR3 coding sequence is TGTGCCACCAGTGATGCCGGGACTAGCGGGAGATCGCAGTATTTT. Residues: CATSDAGTSGRSQYF.